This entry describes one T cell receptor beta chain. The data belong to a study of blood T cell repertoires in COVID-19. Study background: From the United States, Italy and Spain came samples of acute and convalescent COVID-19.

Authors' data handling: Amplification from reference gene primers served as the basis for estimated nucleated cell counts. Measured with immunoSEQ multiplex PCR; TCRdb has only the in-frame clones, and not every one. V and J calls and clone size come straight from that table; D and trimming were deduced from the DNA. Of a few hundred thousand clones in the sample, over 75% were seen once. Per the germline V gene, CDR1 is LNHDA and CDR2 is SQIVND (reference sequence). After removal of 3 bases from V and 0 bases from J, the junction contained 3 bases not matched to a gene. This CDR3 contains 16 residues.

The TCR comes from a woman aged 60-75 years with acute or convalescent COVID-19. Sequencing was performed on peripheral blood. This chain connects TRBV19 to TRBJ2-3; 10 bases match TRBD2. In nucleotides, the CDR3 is TGTGCCAGTAGTATTACAGCGGGAGGGAGCACAGATACGCAGTATTTT. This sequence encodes CASSITAGGSTDTQYF. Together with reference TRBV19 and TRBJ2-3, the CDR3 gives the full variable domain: DGGITQSPKYLFRKEGQNVTLSCEQNLNHDAMYWYRQDPGQGLRLIYYSQIVNDFQKGDIAEGYSVSREKKESFPLTVTSAQKNPTAFYLCASSITAGGSTDTQYFGPGTRLTVL.